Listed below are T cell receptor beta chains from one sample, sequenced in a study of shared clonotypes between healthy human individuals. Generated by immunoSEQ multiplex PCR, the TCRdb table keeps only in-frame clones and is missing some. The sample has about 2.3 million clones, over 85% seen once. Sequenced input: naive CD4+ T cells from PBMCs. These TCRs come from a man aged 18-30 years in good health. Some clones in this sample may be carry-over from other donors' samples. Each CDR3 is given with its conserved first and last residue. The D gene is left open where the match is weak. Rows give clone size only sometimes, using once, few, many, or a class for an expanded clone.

CASRSPRTGGITEAFF | TGCGCCAGCAGGTCGCCTCGGACAGGGGGCATCACTGAAGCTTTCTTT | TRBD1 | TRBV10-2 | NA | TRBJ1-1
CASSVASIEYNEQFF | TGTGCCAGCAGCGTAGCTTCCATCGAGTACAATGAGCAGTTCTTC | NA | TRBV9 | NA | TRBJ2-1
CASSFRTGRNEQYF | TGTGCCAGCAGCTTTAGGACAGGGCGAAACGAGCAGTACTTC | TRBD1 | TRBV5-8 | NA | TRBJ2-7
CSVIESSGANVLTF | TGCAGCGTGATAGAGAGCTCTGGGGCCAACGTCCTGACTTTC | NA | TRBV29-1 | NA | TRBJ2-6
CASTILIKTGYYGYTF | TGCGCCAGCACCATCTTGATTAAGACAGGGTACTATGGCTACACCTTC | TRBD1 | TRBV4-1 | NA | TRBJ1-2
CASSLEGRSGNTIYF | TGCGCCAGCAGCTTGGAGGGGCGCTCTGGAAACACCATATATTTT | NA | TRBV5-1 | NA | TRBJ1-3
CASSGRMRTDTQYF | TGTGCCAGCAGTGGCCGGATGCGCACAGATACGCAGTATTTT | NA | TRBV9 | NA | TRBJ2-3
CASSIRTDNEKLFF | TGCGCCAGCAGCATTCGGACCGATAATGAAAAACTGTTTTTT | NA | TRBV4-1 | few | TRBJ1-4
CASSPATGPNQPQHF | TGTGCCAGCTCACCCGCAACGGGCCCCAATCAGCCCCAGCATTTT | NA | TRBV18 | NA | TRBJ1-5
CAWSGLYRIPTNEKLFF | TGTGCCTGGAGTGGTTTATACCGGATTCCAACTAATGAAAAACTGTTTTTT | NA | TRBV30 | NA | TRBJ1-4
CAITGSAENNEQFF | TGTGCCATCACCGGCTCGGCAGAAAATAATGAGCAGTTCTTC | NA | TRBV10-3 | NA | TRBJ2-1
CASSFSTGGPYEQYF | TGCGCCAGCAGCTTCAGCACAGGGGGCCCCTACGAGCAGTACTTC | TRBD1 | TRBV5-1 | NA | TRBJ2-7
CASSPTVGPQHF | TGTGCCAGCAGTCCTACAGTAGGTCCCCAGCATTTT | NA | TRBV6-5 | NA | TRBJ1-5
CASSRVAGPGRDTQYF | TGTGCCAGCAGCAGAGTAGCGGGGCCTGGGAGAGATACGCAGTATTTT | TRBD2 | TRBV27 | NA | TRBJ2-3
CASSAIGGRGETQYF | TGTGCCAGCAGCGCCATTGGGGGGCGAGGGGAGACCCAGTACTTC | NA | TRBV9 | NA | TRBJ2-5
CASSQDLNQPQHF | TGTGCCAGCAGCCAAGATTTAAATCAGCCCCAGCATTTT | NA | TRBV4-2 | NA | TRBJ1-5
CASSFWGRNPNYGYTF | TGTGCCAGCAGCTTTTGGGGGCGGAATCCTAACTATGGCTACACCTTC | NA | TRBV5-6 | NA | TRBJ1-2
CASSLAVLAGNTGELFF | TGCGCCAGCAGCTTGGCGGTCCTAGCGGGGAACACCGGGGAGCTGTTTTTT | TRBD2 | TRBV5-1 | once | TRBJ2-2
CASIRRGQNIQYF | TGTGCCAGTATCCGTAGGGGTCAGAACATTCAGTACTTC | NA | TRBV28 | NA | TRBJ2-4
CASSQGVFPHNTQYF | TGTGCCAGCAGCCAAGGAGTTTTCCCCCACAATACGCAGTATTTT | NA | TRBV14 | NA | TRBJ2-3
CASRRVTLDTQYF | TGTGCCAGCCGGAGGGTGACCCTGGATACGCAGTATTTT | NA | TRBV18 | NA | TRBJ2-3
CASSLAQRGPAYNEQFF | TGTGCCAGCAGCTTGGCCCAAAGGGGGCCTGCCTACAATGAGCAGTTCTTC | TRBD1 | TRBV5-4 | NA | TRBJ2-1
CASASEHTDTQYF | TGTGCCAGCGCTAGCGAACACACAGATACGCAGTATTTT | NA | TRBV11-1 | NA | TRBJ2-3
CASRIKQGARTEAFF | TGTGCCAGCAGGATTAAACAGGGGGCGCGGACTGAAGCTTTCTTT | TRBD1 | TRBV6-5 | NA | TRBJ1-1
CASSPHPRGGHQPQHF | TGTGCCAGCAGCCCCCATCCGAGGGGGGGGCATCAGCCCCAGCATTTT | NA | TRBV7-6 | NA | TRBJ1-5
CATSNTGVSNQPQHF | TGTGCCACCAGTAATACAGGGGTTAGCAATCAGCCCCAGCATTTT | TRBD1 | TRBV15 | once | TRBJ1-5
CASSERTGLNTEAFF | TGTGCCAGCAGTGAGAGGACAGGATTGAACACTGAAGCTTTCTTT | TRBD1 | TRBV6-1 | NA | TRBJ1-1
CASSEFGNSYEQYF | TGTGCCAGCAGTGAATTTGGAAACTCCTACGAGCAGTACTTC | NA | TRBV6-1 | NA | TRBJ2-7
CASSPTLGETQYF | TGTGCCAGCTCACCGACCCTGGGGGAGACCCAGTACTTC | NA | TRBV18 | NA | TRBJ2-5
CASSLVPPTTDTQYF | TGCGCCAGCAGCTTGGTCCCTCCGACCACAGATACGCAGTATTTT | NA | TRBV5-1 | NA | TRBJ2-3
CASSLVLGIMAGELFF | TGTGCCAGCAGCTTAGTCCTAGGGATAATGGCCGGGGAGCTGTTTTTT | NA | TRBV7-2 | NA | TRBJ2-2
CASSQDQGLHYEQYF | TGTGCCAGCAGCCAAGATCAGGGGCTGCACTACGAGCAGTACTTC | NA | TRBV4-2 | NA | TRBJ2-7
CAISESGPNRGRGDEQYF | TGTGCCATCAGTGAGTCAGGGCCTAACAGGGGCCGAGGGGACGAGCAGTACTTC | TRBD1 | TRBV10-3 | NA | TRBJ2-7
CASSQERPGPPPQHF | TGCGCCAGCAGCCAAGAGAGGCCAGGCCCCCCGCCCCAGCATTTT | NA | TRBV4-1 | NA | TRBJ1-5
CASSSQRAYEQYF | TGCGCCAGCAGCTCCCAGCGGGCCTACGAGCAGTACTTC | NA | TRBV5-1 | NA | TRBJ2-7
CASSLGQWSTDTQYF | TGCGCCAGCAGCTTGGGACAATGGAGCACAGATACGCAGTATTTT | NA | TRBV5-1 | NA | TRBJ2-3
CASSLGRGRGYTF | TGTGCCAGCAGCTTAGGGAGGGGCCGAGGCTACACCTTC | NA | TRBV11-2 | NA | TRBJ1-2
CASSLNENEQYF | TGTGCCAGCAGTTTAAACGAGAACGAGCAGTACTTC | NA | TRBV28 | once | TRBJ2-7
CASSLESGKTYEQYF | TGTGCCAGCAGCCTCGAATCCGGGAAAACTTACGAGCAGTACTTC | NA | TRBV11-2 | NA | TRBJ2-7